The 17 T cell receptor beta chains below all came from one sample that was sequenced in a study of blood T cell repertoires in COVID-19. Some clones are missing from TCRdb's copy, which holds only in-frame ones; the method was immunoSEQ multiplex PCR. Of about 270,000 clones in the sample, about 87% were seen once. The sequencing sample was made of PBMCs or T cells enriched from blood (not recorded which). The receptors originated from a woman aged 45-65 years who had recovered from COVID-19.

This sequence joins TRBV18 and TRBJ1-5; D gene ambiguous. V lost 2 bases and J lost 5, with 7 bases in between. Germline CDR1 is KGHSH and CDR2 is LQKENI. The CDR3 is 13 residues long. The CDR3 DNA is TGTGCCAGCTCACCAGGGCTCGATCAGCCCCAGCATTTT. Protein product: CASSPGLDQPQHF.

The chain joins TRBV7-9 to TRBJ1-4; no reliable D call. The CDR3 is 14 amino acids. Germline loops: CDR1 SEHNR, CDR2 FQNEAQ (reference sequence). Between the trimmed V and J ends, which lost 5 bases and 0 bases, there was a span of 7 bases. The DNA for the CDR3 is TGTGCCAGCAGCCAGGTTGCAACTAATGAAAAACTGTTTTTT. Translated, it gives CASSQVATNEKLFF.

The J gene is TRBJ1-3, the V gene TRBV6-5; D is undetermined. Trimming shortened V by 6 bases and J by 0 bases, and 6 bases separated the two germline ends. There are 13 residues in the CDR3. Germline CDR1 reads MNHEY; CDR2 reads SVGAGI. CDR3 amino acids: CASRTSSGNTIYF. CDR3 nucleotides: TGTGCCAGCAGAACGAGCTCTGGAAACACCATATATTTT.

The chain uses TRBV6-5 and TRBJ2-3; TRBD2 aligns across 7 bases. The CDR3 totals 15 residues. CDR1 and CDR2 (germline): MNHEY, SVGAGI. V lost 8 bases, J lost 1 base, and 9 bases stayed unmatched. This chain's CDR3 is CASRFARERTDTQYF. CDR3 DNA: TGTGCCAGCCGATTCGCGCGGGAGCGCACAGATACGCAGTATTTT.

The CDR3 spells CASSIQGDRGPQYF. For the CDR3, the DNA is TGTGCCAGTAGTATTCAGGGGGATAGGGGACCGCAGTATTTT. The chain is built from TRBV19 and TRBJ2-3; 7 bases map to TRBD1. CDR1 and CDR2 from the germline V gene are LNHDA and SQIVND (reference sequence). J lost 10 bases, V lost 3 bases, and 10 bases had no gene match. CDR3 length: 14 residues.

This clone has just one count. The chain uses TRBV6-1 and TRBJ2-2; the D is unclear. V lost 1 base to trimming and J lost 3 bases, with 12 bases between them. CDR1 and CDR2 from the germline V gene are MNHNS and SASEGT. The CDR3 is 16 residues long. The CDR3 region is CASSEGQVLDTGELFF. The DNA for the CDR3 is TGTGCCAGCAGTGAAGGGCAGGTCCTCGACACCGGGGAGCTGTTTTTT.

This clone was found once. The gene calls are TRBV6-6 and TRBJ1-1, with TRBD1 identical over 9 bases. The junction had 9 bases not matched to a gene; V was cut back by 5 bases and J by 5 bases. The CDR3 contains 15 residues. Germline CDR1 reads MNHNY; CDR2 reads SVGAGI (reference sequence). CDR3 region: CASSPPTGGSTEAFF. The CDR3 bases are TGTGCCAGCAGTCCCCCGACAGGGGGAAGTACTGAAGCTTTCTTT.

This clone came up once. The CDR3 loop reads CASTDRGSNQPQHF. The CDR3 DNA follows: TGTGCCAGTACCGACAGGGGGAGCAATCAGCCCCAGCATTTT. V usage is TRBV19 and J usage is TRBJ1-5; 9 nucleotides line up with TRBD1. The CDR3 is 14 residues long. Per the germline V gene, CDR1 is LNHDA and CDR2 is SQIVND (reference sequence). V was clipped by 7 bases and J by 1 base; unmatched bases: 2.

This clone was seen a handful of times. V gene TRBV9 combines with J gene TRBJ2-5, with TRBD2 identical over 7 bases. CDR3 length: 16 amino acids. Germline-derived CDR1 and CDR2 are SGDLS and YYNGEE. V lost 1 base to trimming and J lost 0 bases; unmatched junction nucleotides: 6. The CDR3, as DNA: TGTGCCAGCAGCGTAAGCGGGACCATATACCAAGAGACCCAGTACTTC. It is translated as CASSVSGTIYQETQYF. The full variable domain, completed using reference TRBV9 and TRBJ2-5, is DSGVTQTPKHLITATGQRVTLRCSPRSGDLSVYWYQQSLDQGLQFLIQYYNGEERAKGNILERFSAQQFPDLHSELNLSSLELGDSALYFCASSVSGTIYQETQYFGPGTRLLVL.

This clone was seen a single time. The genes are TRBV7-2 and TRBJ2-5; the D gene is possibly TRBD2 (6 bases). The CDR3 loop spans 15 amino acids. Germline loops: CDR1 SGHTA, CDR2 FQGNSA. Trimming left V 1 base short and J 1 base short, with 10 bases between. The CDR3 DNA reads as TGTGCCAGCAGCTTAGAGGGACTCCCCCAAGAGACCCAGTACTTC. Translation: CASSLEGLPQETQYF.

DNA for the CDR3: TGTGCCAGCAGCTTAGATGGCAGGACAGAGCGGGGACCTGGCTACACCTTC. Amino acid sequence: CASSLDGRTERGPGYTF. This rearrangement joins TRBV11-2 to TRBJ1-2; D may be TRBD1 (6 bases). This CDR3 comprises 17 residues. Germline CDR1 reads SGHAT; CDR2 reads FQNNGV. The V end lost 0 bases, the J end lost 7 bases, and 21 bases lay between the germline ends.

The J gene is TRBJ1-3, the V gene TRBV5-1; D gene ambiguous. The CDR3 has 15 residues. CDR1 is SGHRS, CDR2 YFSETQ, per germline. V shed 0 bases and J shed 0 bases, with 7 bases lying between them. In DNA form, the CDR3 reads TGCGCCAGCAGCTTGGGTGGCAGCTCTGGAAACACCATATATTTT. This encodes CASSLGGSSGNTIYF.

The chain uses TRBV27 and TRBJ1-2; D remains unclear. CDR1 and CDR2 from the germline V gene are MNHEY and SMNVEV (reference sequence). With 5 bases removed from V and 1 base from J, the gap between germline ends came to 8 bases. The CDR3 runs to 13 residues. Here the CDR3 DNA reads TGTGCCAGCAGTCCACAGAATAACTATGGCTACACCTTC. Protein: CASSPQNNYGYTF.

The CDR3: CASSNTGFNSPLHF. CDR3 bases: TGTGCCAGCAGTAACACAGGGTTTAATTCACCCCTCCACTTT. The J gene is TRBJ1-6, the V gene TRBV6-5, with D possibly being TRBD1 (6 bases). The CDR3 loop spans 14 amino acids. With 5 bases removed from V and 6 bases from J, the gap between germline ends came to 11 bases. The germline V gene has CDR1 MNHEY and CDR2 SVGAGI.

The chain recombines TRBV29-1 with TRBJ1-1; D gene unclear. Germline assignment: CDR1 SQVTM and CDR2 ANQGSEA. The CDR3 extends over 11 amino acids. The ends were cut back, 3 bases at V and 1 base at J, with 3 bases in the middle. CDR3 DNA sequence: TGCAGCGTTGATCAGAACACTGAAGCTTTCTTT. The encoded protein is CSVDQNTEAFF.

The genes are TRBV28 and TRBJ1-5; 10 nucleotides agree with TRBD1. Germline-derived CDR1 and CDR2 are MDHEN and SYDVKM. This CDR3 contains 15 residues. With V trimmed by 6 bases and J by 6 bases, 8 bases remained unmatched. The CDR3 loop is CASSSGTGVTQPQHF. CDR3 DNA sequence: TGTGCCAGCAGCTCCGGGACAGGGGTAACTCAGCCCCAGCATTTT.

The chain joins TRBV4-1 to TRBJ2-1; 8 bases fit TRBD2. The CDR3 has 13 amino acids. CDR1 and CDR2 (germline): MGHRA, YSYEKL. With V trimmed by 4 bases and J by 8 bases, 4 bases remained unmatched. This CDR3 reads CASSLLSGDEQFF. In nucleotides, the CDR3 is TGCGCCAGCAGCCTTCTTAGCGGGGATGAGCAGTTCTTC.